A selection of T cell receptor beta chains follows, all from one sample in a study of blood T cells in healthy people across ages. TCRdb ran MiXCR on the 5' RACE reads and lists one entry per CDR3 protein. The data hold about 1.5 million distinct CDR3 sequences, with 35% to 45% observed a single time. Sequenced input: blood. The receptor source for this set is a woman aged 18-35 years in good health. Each CDR3 is given with its conserved first and last residue.

v_gene,j_gene,CDR3aa
TRBV21-1,TRBJ2-1,CASSRRLGGLVSYNEQFF
TRBV25-1,TRBJ2-1,CASSLLAAGYNEQFF
TRBV12-3/TRBV12-4,TRBJ1-5,CASSPQALTNQPQHF
TRBV29-1,TRBJ1-2,CSVASGYTF
TRBV12-3/TRBV12-4,TRBJ2-1,CASNPRRLYNEQFF
TRBV29-1,TRBJ2-3,CSVEGPTGKARDTQYF
TRBV12-3/TRBV12-4,TRBJ2-3,CASSRGSGSTRADTQYF
TRBV7-9,TRBJ2-3,CASRVTSDPTDTQYF
TRBV4-3,TRBJ2-7,CASSQDDLSSYEQYF
TRBV6-1,TRBJ1-2,CASSEPGGNYGYTF
TRBV30,TRBJ1-1,CAWSVHARSVNTEAFF
TRBV5-1,TRBJ1-2,CASTGEESYGYTF
TRBV20-1,TRBJ2-1,CSAPDSVSSYNEQFF
TRBV4-1,TRBJ2-7,CASSQSPGHNYEQYF
TRBV6-1,TRBJ2-2,CASRDLDRGRNTGELFF
TRBV6-1,TRBJ2-4,CASTGWADIQYF
TRBV7-9,TRBJ2-2,CASSLLPNTGELFF
TRBV27,TRBJ1-2,CATGRGWGYTF
TRBV20-1,TRBJ1-2,CSARGQGGYTF
TRBV7-9,.,CASSSWGDSGYEQYF
TRBV4-3,TRBJ1-2,CASSRTASLGYGYTF
TRBV7-2,TRBJ2-5,CASTKYFMETQYF
TRBV29-1,TRBJ1-5,CSVGSDQPQHF
TRBV20-1,TRBJ1-6,CSAQGGFNSPLHF
TRBV7-9,TRBJ1-1,CASSEAVGEAFF
TRBV20-1,TRBJ1-6,CREPDRPYNSPLHF